The 16 T cell receptor beta chains below were found in one sample sequenced in a study of read filtering for tumor transcriptome and immune sequencing (dated by TCRdb to 2018 to 2021). The instrument given in TCRdb is Illumina HiSeq 4000. TCR libraries were constructed from 400 ng RNA using the Immunoverse kit, and molecular barcoded adaptors covering alpha/delta and beta/gamma chains were employed. TCRdb reran the public reads through fastp at Q25 and MiXCR, keeping productive beta chains. Each record represents a unique CDR3 protein, reported with the most common genes and DNA among its rows. Present in this sample are more than 45,000 distinct CDR3 sequences, 10% to 15% of which were seen just once. Together, the top ten hold approximately 16% of the sample. Sequencing was performed on a population of CD138-negative cells sorted from bone marrow. The sample's cell subset or site label, in plain terms: bone marrow mononuclear cells depleted of CD138+ plasma/myeloma cells by negative magnetic selection. The receptors here all came from a donor aged 40 or over with multiple myeloma.

This clonotype was seen only once. CDR3 DNA sequence: TGTGCCAGCAGCCCAAACTCACCAGCTGGGGCCAACGTCCTGACTTTC. This sequence encodes CASSPNSPAGANVLTF. This chain uses TRBV7-2 with TRBJ2-6; D unclear. The CDR3 is 16 amino acids. V lost 5 bases to trimming and J lost 2 bases, with 13 bases between them. Germline V gene sequence: CDR1 SGHTA, CDR2 FQGNSA.

This clonotype was seen ten or more times. The chain carries TRBV5-1 and TRBJ2-3; TRBD2 is a possible D gene (6 bases). Germline V lookup: CDR1 SGHRS, CDR2 YFSETQ. The CDR3 contains 15 residues. V was pared by 5 bases and J by 3 bases, with 16 bases between. The CDR3 sequence: CASRGGLPITDTQYF. As DNA, the CDR3 is TGCGCCAGCAGAGGTGGACTACCAATAACAGATACGCAGTATTTT.

This clonotype occurred many times. The chain combines TRBV14 with TRBJ1-2; D call uncertain. The germline V and J ends were trimmed by 4 bases and 5 bases, with 8 bases remaining between them. The germline V gene has CDR1 SGHDN and CDR2 FVKESK. There are 12 residues in the CDR3. This chain's CDR3 is CASSPRGYGYTF. CDR3 sequence (DNA): TGTGCCAGCAGCCCCCGAGGGTATGGCTACACCTTC.

About this clonotype itself: Just one base apart from a much larger clone, this may be a read error. V gene TRBV18 combines with J gene TRBJ2-2; D is undetermined. CDR3 length: 13 residues. Trimming left V 5 bases short and J 1 base short, with 5 bases between. Germline CDR1 and CDR2: KGHSH and LQKENI. CDR3: CASSYMNTGELFF. The CDR3 coding sequence is TGTGCCAGCTCATACATGAACACCGGGGAGCTGTTTTTT.

About this clonotype itself: A read error may explain this, as a much larger clone is one base away. The rearrangement joins TRBV6-9 to TRBJ2-5; 7 bases fit TRBD1. Germline V lookup: CDR1 MNHGY, CDR2 SVAAGI. This CDR3 region has 13 residues. The DNA of the CDR3 is TGTGCCGGCAGTTACGGACAGGCGGAGACCCAGTACTTC. Translation: CAGSYGQAETQYF.

This clonotype was recorded at least ten times. This chain links TRBV7-3 with TRBJ2-1; D is perhaps TRBD1 (5 bases). The V gene lost 5 bases and the J gene lost 4 bases, with 12 bases spanning the gap. CDR3 size: 14 residues. Germline CDR1 reads SGHTA; CDR2 reads FQGTGA. CDR3 region: CASSTAREYNEQFF. The CDR3 nucleotides are TGTGCCAGCAGCACGGCCAGGGAATACAATGAGCAGTTCTTC.

For this clonotype: A much larger clone lies one base from this, so it may be a read error. V is TRBV29-1 and J is TRBJ1-3; maybe TRBD1 (5 bases). This CDR3 has 15 residues. Germline lookup yields CDR1 SQVTM and CDR2 ANQGSEA. The CDR3 loop is CSPEWRGISGSTIYF. The CDR3 nucleotides read TGCAGCCCCGAATGGAGGGGAATCTCTGGAAGCACCATATATTTT.

The table lists this clonotype with many counts. The chain recombines TRBV7-2 with TRBJ2-1; a possible D gene is TRBD2 (6 bases). Trimming shortened V by 4 bases and J by 6 bases, and 16 bases separated the two germline ends. The CDR3 covers 15 residues. Germline V lookup: CDR1 SGHTA, CDR2 FQGNSA. CDR3 DNA: TGTGCCAGCAGCTCTGAGGGACTTGTACTCAATGAGCAGTTCTTC. Translated: CASSSEGLVLNEQFF.

The sample holds a few counts of this clonotype. The chain carries TRBV5-1 and TRBJ2-7; 7 bases are a match to TRBD1. After removal of 4 bases from V and 5 bases from J, the junction contained 9 bases not matched to a gene. The CDR3 is 14 amino acids. Germline lookup yields CDR1 SGHRS and CDR2 YFSETQ. CDR3 in amino acids: CASSQMDRSDEQYF. In DNA, the CDR3 is TGCGCCAGCAGCCAGATGGACAGGTCCGACGAGCAGTACTTC.

This clonotype was found many times. The chain carries TRBV6-1 and TRBJ2-2; 7 bases line up with TRBD1. This CDR3 has 14 amino acids. Germline V CDR1 and CDR2: MNHNS, SASEGT. Trimming took 7 bases from V and 6 from J; bases not matched to a gene: 8. The CDR3 bases are TGTGCCAGCAAATTGCTACAGGGGTCCGGGGAGCTGTTTTTT. Amino acids: CASKLLQGSGELFF.

The V gene is TRBV2, the J gene TRBJ1-2; 8 bases align to TRBD1. This CDR3 region has 15 residues. Germline V gene lookup returns CDR1 SNHLY and CDR2 FYNNEI. The V segment lost 6 bases and the J segment 0 bases; nucleotides outside the gene matches: 6. The CDR3 DNA is TGTGCCAGCAGAGCAGGGGGCAGCACTAACTATGGCTACACCTTC. This gives the protein CASRAGGSTNYGYTF.

A remark on this clonotype: This may be a read error, as it is one base from a much larger clone. The CDR3: CASSSGTLSDTQYF. CDR3 coding DNA: TGTGCCAGCAGCTCAGGGACTTTGTCAGATACGCAGTATTTT. The rearrangement joins TRBV7-6 to TRBJ2-3; TRBD2 is a possible D gene (6 bases). The V end lost 4 bases, the J end lost 4 bases, and 12 bases lay between the germline ends. Looked up from germline, CDR1 is SGHVS and CDR2 is FNYEAQ. The CDR3 loop spans 14 amino acids.

Details on this clonotype: A read error is possible here, since a much larger clone lies one base away. Lacking the conserved final phenylalanine or tryptophan, this CDR3 likely reflects a read error. The chain combines TRBV11-2 with TRBJ1-1; D is possibly TRBD1 (6 bases). Germline V gives CDR1 SGHAT, CDR2 FQNNGV. The CDR3 contains 14 residues. V was shortened by 5 bases and J by 6 bases, with 16 bases between the two germline ends. CDR3 residues: CASSASGVKPEAFL. Here the CDR3 DNA reads TGTGCCAGCAGCGCTTCAGGGGTTAAGCCTGAAGCTTTCCTT.

In this sample, this clonotype turned up many times. This rearrangement joins TRBV11-2 to TRBJ2-5; D possibly corresponds to TRBD1 (6 bases). There are 13 residues in the CDR3. Germline values: CDR1 SGHAT, CDR2 FQNNGV. V lost 2 bases and J 5 bases, leaving 9 bases between the germline ends. The CDR3 reads CASSLNREETQYF. In nucleotides, the CDR3 is TGTGCCAGCAGCTTAAACAGGGAGGAGACCCAGTACTTC.

The chain is built from TRBV29-1 and TRBJ2-7, with D perhaps matching TRBD1 (6 bases). V was clipped by 7 bases and J by 2 bases, with 12 bases between them. This CDR3 comprises 12 residues. CDR1 is SQVTM and CDR2 is ANQGSEA in the germline V gene. CDR3 sequence: CSAEDRPYEQYF. In nucleotides, the CDR3 is TGCAGCGCCGAGGACAGACCCTACGAGCAGTACTTC.

This clonotype has a count of ten or more. The chain couples TRBV7-9 to TRBJ1-5, with 7 nucleotides matching TRBD1. Germline trimming cut 5 bases from V and 1 base from J; bases unmatched to any gene: 5. The CDR3 is 15 amino acids. Germline V gene data show CDR1 as SEHNR and CDR2 as FQNEAQ (reference sequence). CDR3 sequence: CASSAGQESNQPQHF. The CDR3 bases are TGTGCCAGCAGCGCTGGACAGGAGAGCAATCAGCCCCAGCATTTT.